The rows below give T cell receptor beta chains drawn from one sample of a study of regulatory T cells in long-lasting Graves disease. A single record per CDR3 protein comes from TCRdb applying MiXCR to the multiplex PCR reads. Among 400,000 to 650,000 distinct CDR3 sequences listed, roughly 15% were seen once. These data were also reused for a study on T cells in Graves' hyperthyroidism and ophthalmopathy.

This specimen was peripheral blood mononuclear cells (PBMCs), taken at new diagnosis, from a patient treated with antithyroid drugs. The source is a woman aged 35-60 years with Graves disease. Each CDR3 is given with its conserved first and last residue. The order of the fields is D gene, J gene, V gene, clone size, CDR3 DNA, CDR3 protein. A D gene is named only where the DNA matches it firmly. Only part of the rows carry a size: once, few, many, or a class if the clone is expanded.

D: TRBD2; J: TRBJ2-1; V: TRBV28; size: many; DNA: TGTGCCAGCAGTGGCGGGGGGGGGTCAAATGAGCAGTTCTTC; CDR3: CASSGGGGSNEQFF
D: TRBD1; J: TRBJ1-5; V: TRBV28; size: many; DNA: TGTGCCAGTCTGACTGACAGGGAACTTTATCAGCCCCAGCATTTT; CDR3: CASLTDRELYQPQHF
D: .; J: TRBJ2-5; V: TRBV19; size: .; DNA: TGTGCCAGCCAGATAGGGGAGACCCAGTACTTC; CDR3: CASQIGETQYF
D: .; J: TRBJ1-6; V: TRBV6-1; size: few; DNA: TGTGCCAGCACCAGCAGCCGGAGCTCCTATAATTCACCCCTCCACTTT; CDR3: CASTSSRSSYNSPLHF
D: .; J: TRBJ1-1; V: TRBV12-3/TRBV12-4; size: many; DNA: TGTGCCAGCACCCAAGGGGGGGGCACTGAAGCTTTCTTT; CDR3: CASTQGGGTEAFF
D: .; J: TRBJ1-1; V: TRBV28; size: many; DNA: TGTGCCAGCAGTTTAAGTCGAGGTGCGAACACTGAAGCTTTCTTT; CDR3: CASSLSRGANTEAFF
D: .; J: TRBJ2-7; V: TRBV12-3/TRBV12-4; size: many; DNA: TGTGCCAGCTCGGGGGATACAGAGCAGTACTTC; CDR3: CASSGDTEQYF
D: .; J: TRBJ1-2; V: TRBV12-3/TRBV12-4; size: many; DNA: TGTGCCAGCAGTCAGACACTGGATCGCGTCTATGGCTACACCTTC; CDR3: CASSQTLDRVYGYTF
D: .; J: TRBJ2-7; V: TRBV2; size: few; DNA: TGTGCCAGCAGGGCACCGCAAGGCTACGAGCAGTACTTC; CDR3: CASRAPQGYEQYF
D: .; J: TRBJ2-2; V: TRBV6-9; size: .; DNA: TGTGCCAGCAGTTACGGCTTCACCGGGGAGCTGTTTTTT; CDR3: CASSYGFTGELFF
D: .; J: TRBJ1-5; V: TRBV7-9; size: few; DNA: TGTGCCAGCAGCTTATTTGGCGGGGCCCAGCATTTT; CDR3: CASSLFGGAQHF
D: TRBD1; J: TRBJ2-3; V: TRBV5-4; size: once; DNA: TGTGCCAGCAGCTCTGAAGAAGGGACAGACAGCCATACGCAGTATTTT; CDR3: CASSSEEGTDSHTQYF
D: .; J: TRBJ2-3; V: TRBV12-3/TRBV12-4; size: many; DNA: TGTGCCAGCAGTTTTAGCGTTTCGGATGCGCAGTATTTT; CDR3: CASSFSVSDAQYF
D: TRBD1; J: TRBJ1-2; V: TRBV6-1; size: many; DNA: TGTGCCAGCAGTGAACAGGGGGGCTATGGCTACACCTTC; CDR3: CASSEQGGYGYTF
D: TRBD2; J: TRBJ2-3; V: TRBV4-1; size: few; DNA: TGCGCCAGCACCTCCCAAGCGGGGGTAACAGATACGCAGTATTTT; CDR3: CASTSQAGVTDTQYF
D: TRBD1; J: TRBJ1-3; V: TRBV7-6; size: .; DNA: TGTGCCAGCAGCTACGACAGGGTTTCGGGAAACACCATATATTTT; CDR3: CASSYDRVSGNTIYF
D: .; J: TRBJ2-1; V: TRBV4-1; size: few; DNA: TGCGCCAGCAGCCATAACAGGGAATATGAGCAGTTCTTC; CDR3: CASSHNREYEQFF
D: .; J: TRBJ2-2; V: TRBV25-1; size: .; DNA: TGTGCCAGCAGTGCCTCCGCCGGGACGGGGTCCACCGGGGAGCTGTTTTTT; CDR3: CASSASAGTGSTGELFF
D: .; J: TRBJ2-5; V: TRBV2; size: many; DNA: TGTGCCAGCAGTGCTGACGGACACCAAGAGACCCAGTACTTC; CDR3: CASSADGHQETQYF
D: .; J: TRBJ1-2; V: TRBV19; size: .; DNA: TGTGCCAGTAGTATCTTACCGGGCTTACCCCTTCAGCATGGCTACACCTTC; CDR3: CASSILPGLPLQHGYTF
D: .; J: TRBJ2-5; V: TRBV5-1; size: .; DNA: TGCGCCAGCAGCTTGGGGACAGATCAAGAGACCCAGTACTTC; CDR3: CASSLGTDQETQYF
D: TRBD2; J: TRBJ2-5; V: TRBV12-3/TRBV12-4; size: .; DNA: TGTGCCAGCAGTGCGCGGGGGAGGCAAGAGACCCAGTACTTC; CDR3: CASSARGRQETQYF
D: TRBD2; J: TRBJ2-3; V: TRBV11-2; size: .; DNA: TGTGCCAGCAGCTTAGTAGGGACTAGCGGGGGGGAGGCAGATACGCAGTATTTT; CDR3: CASSLVGTSGGEADTQYF
D: TRBD1; J: TRBJ1-1; V: TRBV5-1; size: .; DNA: TGCGCCAGCGGCCGGACAGGGGGTAATGCTGAAGCTTTCTTT; CDR3: CASGRTGGNAEAFF
D: .; J: TRBJ1-1; V: TRBV13; size: .; DNA: TGTGCCAGCAGCCCAGTGGGGGTCCGGGGAACTGAAGCTTTCTTT; CDR3: CASSPVGVRGTEAFF
D: TRBD2; J: TRBJ2-3; V: TRBV24-1; size: .; DNA: TGTGCCACCAGTGATCCCCGGGTAGCGGGCCGCACAGATACGCAGTATTTT; CDR3: CATSDPRVAGRTDTQYF
D: .; J: TRBJ1-2; V: TRBV28; size: many; DNA: TGTGCCAGCAGTTTAAGCCCTATCGGCTATGGCTACACCTTC; CDR3: CASSLSPIGYGYTF
D: .; J: TRBJ1-5; V: TRBV6-2/TRBV6-3; size: many; DNA: TGTGCCAGCAGTAACATCAAGACGAGCAATCAGCCCCAGCATTTT; CDR3: CASSNIKTSNQPQHF
D: TRBD2; J: TRBJ2-1; V: TRBV12-3/TRBV12-4; size: many; DNA: TGTGCAGACGGGACTAGCGGGGGGTTTAGCTCCTACAATGAGCAGTTCTTC; CDR3: CADGTSGGFSSYNEQFF
D: .; J: TRBJ2-3; V: TRBV2; size: many; DNA: TGTGCCAGCAAATCCTTTGGCACAGATACGCAGTATTTT; CDR3: CASKSFGTDTQYF
D: TRBD2; J: TRBJ2-4; V: TRBV18; size: many; DNA: TGTGCCAGCTCACCAGGACTAGCGGGAGACATTCAGTACTTC; CDR3: CASSPGLAGDIQYF
D: .; J: TRBJ2-3; V: TRBV11-3; size: many; DNA: TGTGCCAGCCCGACTGGGACAGATACGCAGTATTTT; CDR3: CASPTGTDTQYF
D: .; J: TRBJ1-1; V: TRBV3-1; size: many; DNA: TGTGCCAGCAGCCTTCATGGACCTGTGGGTGAAGCTTTCTTT; CDR3: CASSLHGPVGEAFF
D: .; J: TRBJ1-5; V: TRBV6-1; size: many; DNA: TGTGCCTCCCAGGATAGCAATCAGCCCCAGCATTTT; CDR3: CASQDSNQPQHF
D: .; J: TRBJ2-5; V: TRBV29-1; size: .; DNA: TGCAGCGTGGATACAGGAGGGCAAGAGACCCAGTACTTC; CDR3: CSVDTGGQETQYF
D: .; J: TRBJ2-3; V: TRBV11-3; size: many; DNA: TGTGCCAGCAGCTACATCACAGATACGCAGTATTTT; CDR3: CASSYITDTQYF
D: TRBD2; J: TRBJ2-1; V: TRBV5-1; size: .; DNA: TGCGCCAGCAGCCCGGGAGGGTTTACCTACAATGAGCAGTTCTTC; CDR3: CASSPGGFTYNEQFF
D: .; J: TRBJ1-3; V: TRBV19; size: .; DNA: TGTGCCAGTACCAAACAGGAGCTCGGAAACACCATATATTTT; CDR3: CASTKQELGNTIYF
D: .; J: TRBJ1-1; V: TRBV4-2; size: many; DNA: TGTGCCAGCAGCCAAGTTGGATCGAACACTGAAGCTTTCTTT; CDR3: CASSQVGSNTEAFF
D: .; J: TRBJ1-1; V: TRBV15; size: .; DNA: TGTGCCACCAGCAGAGATCCCCCGGGTGGGAACACTGAAGCTTTCTTT; CDR3: CATSRDPPGGNTEAFF
D: .; J: TRBJ1-6; V: TRBV9; size: .; DNA: TGTGCCAGCAGCGTAGGGCAGCCTAATTCACCCCTCCACTTT; CDR3: CASSVGQPNSPLHF
D: TRBD1; J: TRBJ2-2; V: TRBV5-1; size: .; DNA: TGCGCCAGCAGCCAGAACAGGGGGCCGAACACCGGGGAGCTGTTTTTT; CDR3: CASSQNRGPNTGELFF
D: .; J: TRBJ1-1; V: TRBV6-2/TRBV6-3; size: many; DNA: TGTGCCAGCAGTTCTACGGTATCCTCTGAAGCTTTCTTT; CDR3: CASSSTVSSEAFF
D: TRBD2; J: TRBJ2-2; V: TRBV7-3; size: few; DNA: TGTGCCAGCAGCCTTGAGGCGGGACTAGGCACCGGGGAGCTGTTTTTT; CDR3: CASSLEAGLGTGELFF
D: TRBD1; J: TRBJ2-2; V: TRBV6-2/TRBV6-3; size: .; DNA: TGTGCCAGCAGTGAACTCGGGACAGGGCTAACCGGGGAGCTGTTTTTT; CDR3: CASSELGTGLTGELFF
D: .; J: TRBJ1-1; V: TRBV20-1; size: few; DNA: TGCAGTGCTCCTCACCTTCAAAGGGACACTGAAGCTTTCTTT; CDR3: CSAPHLQRDTEAFF
D: TRBD2; J: TRBJ2-1; V: TRBV20-1; size: .; DNA: TGCAGTGCTAATCCCGGGACTAGCGGGGGGGCGAGCTCCTACAATGAGCAGTTCTTC; CDR3: CSANPGTSGGASSYNEQFF
D: .; J: TRBJ1-3; V: TRBV19; size: few; DNA: TGTGCCAGTAGTCCGGACCTGGGGGACACCATATATTTT; CDR3: CASSPDLGDTIYF
D: .; J: TRBJ2-2; V: TRBV20-1; size: .; DNA: TGCAGTGCTAGAGTACAGGGAACCGGGGAGCTGTTTTTT; CDR3: CSARVQGTGELFF
D: .; J: TRBJ2-5; V: TRBV9; size: .; DNA: TGTGCCAGCAGCGTAGGAGGGGGTATCCAAGAGACCCAGTACTTC; CDR3: CASSVGGGIQETQYF
D: .; J: TRBJ2-3; V: TRBV9; size: .; DNA: TGTGCCAGCAGCGTAGACGAGATCACAGATACGCAGTATTTT; CDR3: CASSVDEITDTQYF
D: .; J: TRBJ2-7; V: TRBV6-5; size: many; DNA: TGTGCCAGCAGTTACTCGATGGTCCAGGGGTCCTACGAGCAGTACTTC; CDR3: CASSYSMVQGSYEQYF